This TCR beta chain originates from a study of blood T cell repertoires in COVID-19. In the original workflow: Amplification of reference gene primers was used by the study to estimate nucleated cell counts. Clones were sequenced by immunoSEQ multiplex PCR, and TCRdb holds only the in-frame ones, with some missing. D and trimming come from the DNA, and the V and J calls and clone size come from that table. This sample has hundreds of thousands of clones, with roughly 87% found just once. The receptor's source is a woman younger than 30 who had recovered from COVID-19. Specimen: PBMCs or T cells enriched from blood (not recorded which).

The CDR3: CASSPWTGSEKLFF. For the CDR3, the DNA is TGTGCCAGCAGTCCGTGGACAGGGTCGGAAAAACTGTTTTTT. V gene TRBV27 combines with J gene TRBJ1-4; 8 bases are shared with TRBD1. Germline-derived CDR1 and CDR2 are MNHEY and SMNVEV (reference sequence). After removal of 5 bases from V and 8 bases from J, the junction contained 7 bases not matched to a gene. The CDR3 contains 14 residues.